These 25 T cell receptor beta chains came from one sample sequenced in a study of cytomegalovirus exposure and HLA in healthy donors (dated by TCRdb to about 2017). The library relied on the immunoSEQ multiplex PCR assay. Imported from immuneACCESS, the table was reduced by TCRdb to in-frame sequences with V and J called. These copies leave out some clones; in studies compared against another copy, an unresolved V gene accounts for under half, and the cause of the remainder is not known. The sample yields around 150,000 clones; about 86% were counted once. The ten largest make up around 6% of the sample. The sequenced material came from PBMCs. These receptor sequences come from a woman aged 25 to 39 in good health and CMV-seronegative.

This clone was observed once. The gene calls are TRBV6-5 and TRBJ1-3, with 7 bases aligning to TRBD1. V trimming: 4 bases; J trimming: 4 bases; junction bases outside the gene matches: 10. Germline CDR1 MNHEY, CDR2 SVGAGI. The CDR3 totals 16 residues. The CDR3 DNA sequence: TGTGCCAGCAGTTTCAATTACAGGGGTACCGGAAACACCATATATTTT. This encodes CASSFNYRGTGNTIYF.

The V and J genes are TRBV5-1 and TRBJ2-1; 11 bases are shared with TRBD2. CDR1 is SGHRS, CDR2 YFSETQ, per germline. The CDR3 extends over 15 amino acids. With V trimmed by 6 bases and J by 9 bases, 11 bases remained unmatched. In DNA form, the CDR3 reads TGCGCCAGCAATACACTAGCGGGGGCCGGGAGTGAGCAGTTCTTC. Translation gives CASNTLAGAGSEQFF.

The V and J genes are TRBV19 and TRBJ2-7; TRBD1 aligns across 9 bases. CDR3 size: 15 residues. The V and J ends lost 5 bases and 1 base, in that order; junction bases with no gene match: 6. Germline V lookup: CDR1 LNHDA, CDR2 SQIVND (reference sequence). CDR3 protein: CASSAGTGRSYEQYF. CDR3 DNA sequence: TGTGCCAGTAGTGCCGGGACAGGGCGATCCTACGAGCAGTACTTC. The variable domain in full, completed from reference TRBV19 and TRBJ2-7, reads DGGITQSPKYLFRKEGQNVTLSCEQNLNHDAMYWYRQDPGQGLRLIYYSQIVNDFQKGDIAEGYSVSREKKESFPLTVTSAQKNPTAFYLCASSAGTGRSYEQYFGPGTRLTVT.

The chain uses TRBV7-2 and TRBJ2-3, with D perhaps TRBD2 (7 bases). The CDR3 is 18 amino acids. Trimming took 1 base from V and 4 from J, leaving 21 bases between them. From germline, CDR1 is SGHTA and CDR2 FQGNSA. The CDR3 region has the DNA TGTGCCAGCAGCTTAGGAGGGGGGGCCGCGGCCTGGCCAGATACGCAGTATTTT. It codes for CASSLGGGAAAWPDTQYF.

The rearrangement links TRBV28 to TRBJ2-5; tentative D call: TRBD1 (5 bases). Trimming took 2 bases from V and 2 from J, leaving 9 bases between them. The CDR3 has 14 amino acids. Germline V gives CDR1 MDHEN, CDR2 SYDVKM. The CDR3 bases are TGTGCCAGCAGTTTAGGGCAGGGACAAGAGACCCAGTACTTC. Translation gives CASSLGQGQETQYF.

Details on this clone: The junction shows a germline mismatch at one end, possibly a read error. This chain uses TRBV15 with TRBJ1-2, with 7 bases that match TRBD1. There are 14 residues in the CDR3. CDR1 is LNHNV and CDR2 is YYDKDF in the germline V gene (reference sequence). The CDR3, as DNA: TGTGTCACCAACCAGGACAGGACTAACTATGGCTACACCTTC. Amino acids: CVTNQDRTNYGYTF.

This chain joins TRBV27 and TRBJ2-1; 9 nucleotides match TRBD2. The CDR3 is made up of 17 amino acids. The junction had 11 bases not matched to a gene; V was cut back by 3 bases and J by 5 bases. From germline, CDR1 is MNHEY and CDR2 SMNVEV (reference sequence). As DNA, the CDR3 is TGTGCCAGCAGTTTTACCCTGGAGACTAGCGGACACAATGAGCAGTTCTTC. This encodes CASSFTLETSGHNEQFF.

The chain carries TRBV2 and TRBJ1-5; no firm D call. V was cut by 10 bases and J by 0 bases, with 10 bases left in between. Germline V gene lookup returns CDR1 SNHLY and CDR2 FYNNEI. The CDR3 length is 13 residues. CDR3 in DNA: TGTGCCACCGGAACAGATAGCAATCAGCCCCAGCATTTT. Translation: CATGTDSNQPQHF.

The chain couples TRBV28 to TRBJ1-2; 8 bases agree with TRBD1. The length of the CDR3 is 15 residues. Germline loops: CDR1 MDHEN, CDR2 SYDVKM. J lost 4 bases, V lost 5 bases, and 9 bases had no gene match. CDR3 sequence (DNA): TGTGCCAGCAGTAAAACAGGGGGTCGGGTCTATGGCTACACCTTC. It translates to CASSKTGGRVYGYTF.

The genes are TRBV11-2 and TRBJ1-2; possibly TRBD1 for D (5 bases). V lost 3 bases, J lost 5 bases, and 16 bases lay in between. This CDR3 contains 15 residues. Germline V CDR1 and CDR2: SGHAT, FQNNGV. The DNA of the CDR3 is TGTGCCAGCAGCTTTGGAGCGGGGGAGACGTATGGCTACACCTTC. Translated: CASSFGAGETYGYTF.

The CDR3 nucleotides are TGCGCCAGCAGCCCGGGGTTCCTTGGGGGAGAGACCCAGTACTTC. Translated, it gives CASSPGFLGGETQYF. The chain joins TRBV5-1 to TRBJ2-5; D assignment may be TRBD1 or TRBD2 (5 bases each). The germline CDR1 and CDR2 sequences are SGHRS and YFSETQ. V was pared by 4 bases and J by 4 bases, with 17 bases between. This CDR3 spans 15 amino acids.

This clone occurred a few times. Other DNA sequences from this sample encode an identical CDR3 as well. The chain uses TRBV29-1 and TRBJ1-1; 10 bases match TRBD1. Germline-derived CDR1 and CDR2 are SQVTM and ANQGSEA. The CDR3 length is 13 residues. The V gene end was trimmed by 4 bases and the J gene end by 4 bases; junction bases not matched to a gene: 3. CDR3 loop: CSVVRTGGTEAFF. As DNA, the CDR3 is TGCAGCGTTGTAAGGACAGGGGGCACTGAAGCTTTCTTT.

V and J are TRBV27 and TRBJ1-5; unclear D gene. There are 16 residues in the CDR3. In germline, CDR1 is MNHEY, CDR2 SMNVEV (reference sequence). V was clipped by 3 bases and J by 4 bases, with 16 bases between them. CDR3 in amino acids: CASSFNFAGPNQPQHF. The CDR3 DNA sequence: TGTGCCAGCAGTTTCAATTTCGCAGGCCCGAATCAGCCCCAGCATTTT.

The V gene is TRBV9, the J gene TRBJ2-2, with TRBD2 identical over 8 bases. Germline values: CDR1 SGDLS, CDR2 YYNGEE. The CDR3 has 15 residues. With V trimmed by 2 bases and J by 1 base, 1 base remained unmatched. The CDR3 sequence is CASSVSGKNTGELFF. Here the CDR3 DNA reads TGTGCCAGCAGCGTTAGCGGGAAGAACACCGGGGAGCTGTTTTTT.

This chain links TRBV6-4 with TRBJ2-2; maybe TRBD1 (5 bases). Germline V lookup: CDR1 MRHNA, CDR2 SNTAGT. This CDR3 contains 14 residues. The V end was cut by 0 bases, the J end by 3 bases, with 5 bases between. CDR3 amino acids: CASSDSQDTGELFF. CDR3 nucleotide sequence: TGTGCCAGCAGTGACTCACAGGACACCGGGGAGCTGTTTTTT.

The chain carries TRBV19 and TRBJ1-1; D gene ambiguous. CDR3 length: 15 residues. V lost 3 bases and J 0 bases, leaving 11 bases between the germline ends. Per germline, CDR1 LNHDA and CDR2 SQIVND (reference sequence). CDR3 region: CASSISIGLNTEAFF. The CDR3 DNA sequence: TGTGCCAGTAGTATTTCGATAGGGCTGAACACTGAAGCTTTCTTT.

This clone appeared once. The chain joins TRBV27 to TRBJ1-2, with a possible D match to TRBD1 (5 bases). Per the germline V gene, CDR1 is MNHEY and CDR2 is SMNVEV (reference sequence). The CDR3 is made up of 13 amino acids. The germline V and J ends were trimmed by 5 bases and 4 bases, with 11 bases remaining between them. CDR3 bases: TGTGCCAGCAGTCCTGGGACCGGCTATGGCTACACCTTC. This encodes CASSPGTGYGYTF.

The chain combines TRBV11-2 with TRBJ2-1; D possibly uses TRBD1 or TRBD2 (5 bases each). CDR1 and CDR2 from the germline V gene are SGHAT and FQNNGV. V lost 1 base and J lost 11, with 15 bases in between. This CDR3 has 14 amino acids. CDR3 nucleotides: TGTGCCAGCAGCTTAGGGGACCGAACGGGGAAGCAGTTCTTC. Translating gives CASSLGDRTGKQFF. Based on the CDR3 plus reference TRBV11-2 and TRBJ2-1, the full variable domain is EAGVAQSPRYKIIEKRQSVAFWCNPISGHATLYWYQQILGQGPKLLIQFQNNGVVDDSQLPKDRFSAERLKGVDSTLKIQPAKLEDSAVYLCASSLGDRTGKQFFGPGTRLTVL.

The J gene is TRBJ1-6, the V gene TRBV5-8, with 8 bases matching TRBD1. The CDR3 runs to 13 residues. CDR1 is SGHTS, CDR2 YDEGEE, per germline. V shed 6 bases and J 13 bases; nucleotides not matched to a gene: 9. The CDR3 DNA reads as TGTGCCAGCACTACCGACAGGGGTGATCCCCTCCACTTT. It specifies CASTTDRGDPLHF.

The chain couples TRBV2 to TRBJ1-2, with D perhaps TRBD1 (5 bases). Per germline, CDR1 SNHLY and CDR2 FYNNEI. The V end was cut by 3 bases, the J end by 2 bases, with 13 bases between. This CDR3 comprises 15 residues. CDR3 sequence reads: CASSDQGVLNYGYTF. In DNA form, the CDR3 reads TGTGCCAGCAGTGACCAGGGAGTCTTAAACTATGGCTACACCTTC.

This clone was detected a few times. This chain links TRBV4-3 with TRBJ2-3; 15 bases are a match to TRBD2. Germline-derived CDR1 and CDR2 are LGHNA and YSLEER. J was trimmed by 4 bases and V by 4 bases; bases with no gene match: 6. The CDR3 covers 17 residues. The CDR3 here is CASSPGLAGGPPDTQYF. In DNA, the CDR3 is TGCGCCAGCAGCCCAGGACTAGCGGGAGGGCCACCAGATACGCAGTATTTT.

The chain joins TRBV4-3 to TRBJ2-1, with TRBD2 matching over 10 bases. Germline values: CDR1 LGHNA, CDR2 YSLEER. The CDR3 spans 17 residues. Germline trimming cut 0 bases from V and 4 bases from J; bases unmatched to any gene: 6. CDR3 protein: CASSQDLGLAAYNEQFF. The CDR3 nucleotides read TGCGCCAGCAGCCAAGATTTAGGACTAGCGGCGTACAATGAGCAGTTCTTC.

For the CDR3, the DNA is TGTGCCAGTAGTATGATTTTTCGGGGCACAGGGGTGGGGACCTACGAGCAGTACTTC. Translation gives CASSMIFRGTGVGTYEQYF. The V and J genes are TRBV19 and TRBJ2-7, with TRBD1 matching 7 bases. Trimming removed 3 bases from V and 2 bases from J; junction bases left unmatched: 19. CDR1 is LNHDA and CDR2 is SQIVND in the germline V gene (reference sequence). The CDR3 has 19 residues.

This chain joins TRBV6-5 and TRBJ2-1; 7 bases are a match to TRBD2. J was trimmed by 4 bases and V by 6 bases; bases with no gene match: 9. The length of the CDR3 is 15 residues. Germline assignment: CDR1 MNHEY and CDR2 SVGAGI. DNA of the CDR3: TGTGCCAGCAGGGTCCAGCGGGAATCTTACAATGAGCAGTTCTTC. The encoded protein is CASRVQRESYNEQFF.

The chain employs TRBV6-5 and TRBJ2-7; 7 bases map to TRBD1. In germline, CDR1 is MNHEY, CDR2 SVGAGI. Losses at the gene ends were 6 bases for V and 6 bases for J; bases not matched to a gene: 8. This CDR3 has 13 amino acids. CDR3 sequence (DNA): TGTGCCAGCAGCCGCCGGGACAGTACCGAGCAGTACTTC. Translating gives CASSRRDSTEQYF.